The 20 T cell receptor beta chains below were found in one sample sequenced in a study of cytomegalovirus exposure and HLA in healthy donors. Amplification used 60 Vbeta primers and 13 Jbeta primers. Here immunoSEQ multiplex PCR was the method, and the copy in TCRdb shows in-frame clones only, minus some. Here the sample spans a few hundred thousand clones, around nine tenths being singletons. The sample comprised PBMCs. These receptors all come from a girl aged 2 to 9 in good health and CMV-seronegative.

The chain combines TRBV29-1 with TRBJ2-5; 7 bases are a match to TRBD1. The J call may be wrong; the DNA end is better matched by TRBJ2-7. The CDR3 consists of 15 residues. The germline V gene has CDR1 SQVTM and CDR2 ANQGSEA. DNA for the CDR3: TGCAGCGTTGAATCCGGGGACAGAATGTCCCACGAGCAGTACTTC. This gives the protein CSVESGDRMSHEQYF.

This chain connects TRBV9 to TRBJ2-2, with D possibly TRBD1 on 6 matching bases. The CDR3 consists of 14 residues. Trimming pared 3 bases from V and 7 bases from J, leaving 13 bases between. Looked up from germline, CDR1 is SGDLS and CDR2 is YYNGEE. The CDR3 protein is CASSAPGAGGELFF. Written as DNA, the CDR3 is TGTGCCAGCAGCGCCCCAGGGGCGGGCGGGGAGCTGTTTTTT.

The V gene is TRBV4-1, the J gene TRBJ1-2; 7 bases agree with TRBD1. CDR3 length: 14 amino acids. CDR1 is MGHRA, CDR2 YSYEKL, per germline. Germline trimming cut 1 base from V and 6 bases from J; bases unmatched to any gene: 5. This CDR3 is CASSQAQGNDGYTF. Written as DNA, the CDR3 is TGCGCCAGCAGCCAAGCACAGGGGAACGATGGCTACACCTTC.

This rearrangement joins TRBV5-1 to TRBJ2-1; D unclear. Germline CDR1 is SGHRS and CDR2 is YFSETQ. The CDR3 spans 13 residues. Trimming removed 2 bases from V and 1 base from J, with 4 bases in between. Written as DNA, the CDR3 is TGCGCCAGCAGCTTAGCTTCCTACAATGAGCAGTTCTTC. It codes for CASSLASYNEQFF.

The chain combines TRBV5-1 with TRBJ2-2, with D possibly matching TRBD1 (5 bases). The V gene lost 5 bases and the J gene lost 0 bases, with 14 bases spanning the gap. This CDR3 has 16 amino acids. Germline CDR1 is SGHRS and CDR2 is YFSETQ. This CDR3 is CASSSVNRPNTGELFF. The CDR3 region has the DNA TGCGCCAGCAGTTCCGTTAACAGGCCGAACACCGGGGAGCTGTTTTTT. The whole variable domain, remainder taken from reference TRBV5-1 and TRBJ2-2, is KAGVTQTPRYLIKTRGQQVTLSCSPISGHRSVSWYQQTPGQGLQFLFEYFSETQRNKGNFPGRFSGRQFSNSRSEMNVSTLELGDSALYLCASSSVNRPNTGELFFGEGSRLTVL.

The chain recombines TRBV5-6 with TRBJ2-2; 8 bases align to TRBD1. CDR1 is SGHDT, CDR2 YYEEEE, per germline. The CDR3 sequence is 15 residues long. V gave up 4 bases and J gave up 7 bases; unmatched junction bases: 9. The CDR3 protein is CASSRIDRGGGELFF. CDR3 bases: TGTGCCAGCAGCCGGATTGACAGGGGTGGCGGGGAGCTGTTTTTT.

The V gene is TRBV4-1, the J gene TRBJ1-6; no clear D. This CDR3 is 13 amino acids long. Germline values: CDR1 MGHRA, CDR2 YSYEKL. The germline V and J ends were trimmed by 1 base and 7 bases, with 5 bases remaining between them. The CDR3 DNA is TGCGCCAGCAGCCAAGTCCCGAATTCACCCCTCCACTTT. It codes for CASSQVPNSPLHF.

This sequence joins TRBV28 and TRBJ2-6; tentative D call: TRBD1 (5 bases). The length of the CDR3 is 19 residues. Trimming pared 6 bases from V and 0 bases from J, leaving 21 bases between. Per the germline V gene, CDR1 is MDHEN and CDR2 is SYDVKM. Here the CDR3 reads CASSPLPTVPVSGANVLTF. The CDR3 coding sequence is TGTGCCAGCAGCCCACTTCCGACAGTGCCCGTCTCTGGGGCCAACGTCCTGACTTTC.

V usage is TRBV5-1 and J usage is TRBJ2-3; 7 bases fit TRBD2. V shed 4 bases and J 2 bases; nucleotides not matched to a gene: 13. There are 17 residues in the CDR3. Germline CDR1 SGHRS, CDR2 YFSETQ. DNA of the CDR3: TGCGCCAGCAGCGGTCCTAGCGGAGCCCCTTCCACAGATACGCAGTATTTT. Its protein is CASSGPSGAPSTDTQYF.

The V call is TRBV28, the J call TRBJ2-3; the D is unclear. Germline-derived CDR1 and CDR2 are MDHEN and SYDVKM. Trimming cost V 1 base and J 4 bases, with 3 bases left between them. This CDR3 is 12 amino acids long. CDR3 coding DNA: TGTGCCAGCAGTTTATCCGCAGATACGCAGTATTTT. Translating gives CASSLSADTQYF.

The chain carries TRBV7-9 and TRBJ2-3; 9 bases match TRBD1. Germline V gene data show CDR1 as SEHNR and CDR2 as FQNEAQ (reference sequence). Trimming removed 5 bases from V and 3 bases from J; junction bases left unmatched: 0. The CDR3 loop spans 13 amino acids. For the CDR3, the DNA is TGTGCCAGCAGCGGACAGGGGACAGATACGCAGTATTTT. Translating gives CASSGQGTDTQYF.

The chain employs TRBV5-6 and TRBJ2-3; D ambiguous. Trimming shortened V by 4 bases and J by 3 bases, and 6 bases separated the two germline ends. The CDR3 has 12 residues. CDR1 is SGHDT, CDR2 YYEEEE, per germline. The CDR3 DNA sequence: TGTGCCAGCAGCCACGGGACAGATACGCAGTATTTT. Its translation is CASSHGTDTQYF.

The rearrangement joins TRBV5-5 to TRBJ1-1; D might be TRBD1 (6 bases). Per germline, CDR1 SGHKS and CDR2 YYEKEE (reference sequence). This CDR3 region has 15 residues. The V end was cut by 6 bases, the J end by 1 base, with 16 bases between. CDR3 region: CASTSRAGANTEAFF. The CDR3 region has the DNA TGTGCCAGCACCTCCCGGGCAGGGGCGAACACTGAAGCTTTCTTT.

This sequence joins TRBV6-5 and TRBJ2-7; 7 nucleotides align to TRBD2. Germline CDR1 and CDR2: MNHEY and SVGAGI. This CDR3 spans 15 amino acids. V lost 2 bases to trimming and J lost 0 bases; unmatched junction nucleotides: 4. DNA of the CDR3: TGTGCCAGCAGTTACACGGGGGGAGGCTCCTACGAGCAGTACTTC. As protein: CASSYTGGGSYEQYF.

The V gene is TRBV7-8, the J gene TRBJ2-6, with D tentatively TRBD1 (6 bases). The germline V gene has CDR1 SGHVS and CDR2 FQNEAQ. The CDR3 runs to 17 residues. Trimming left V 1 base short and J 2 bases short, with 12 bases between. This chain's CDR3 is CASSLVLPGAGANVLTF. The CDR3 coding sequence is TGTGCCAGCAGCTTAGTCCTTCCAGGGGCTGGGGCCAACGTCCTGACTTTC.

V and J are TRBV2 and TRBJ2-7; 8 positions match TRBD2. In germline, CDR1 is SNHLY, CDR2 FYNNEI. V lost 6 bases to trimming and J lost 4 bases; unmatched junction nucleotides: 8. The CDR3 runs 14 residues. The CDR3 coding sequence is TGTGCCAGCAGGAGCCCGGCGGGAGGATACGAGCAGTACTTC. This encodes CASRSPAGGYEQYF.

This chain joins TRBV6-5 and TRBJ2-7; 8 bases are shared with TRBD1. J lost 7 bases, V lost 4 bases, and 9 bases had no gene match. Germline assignment: CDR1 MNHEY and CDR2 SVGAGI. This CDR3 is 14 amino acids long. CDR3: CASSSPGQVSEQYF. The CDR3 region has the DNA TGTGCCAGCAGTTCCCCGGGACAGGTATCGGAGCAGTACTTC.

This clone was observed a single time. V is TRBV13 and J is TRBJ2-7; TRBD2 matches at 11 bases. The ends lost 2 bases at V and 5 bases at J; junction bases unmatched: 5. Germline V gene data show CDR1 as PRHDT and CDR2 as FYEKMQ (reference sequence). This CDR3 has 15 residues. The CDR3 nucleotides read TGTGCCAGCAGCTTAAGACTAGCGGGAAGGAACGAGCAGTACTTC. As protein: CASSLRLAGRNEQYF. The full variable domain, in which reference TRBV13 and TRBJ2-7 provide the parts outside the CDR3, is AAGVIQSPRHLIKEKRETATLKCYPIPRHDTVYWYQQGPGQDPQFLISFYEKMQSDKGSIPDRFSAQQFSDYHSELNMSSLELGDSALYFCASSLRLAGRNEQYFGPGTRLTVT.

V is TRBV28 and J is TRBJ1-2; the match to TRBD1 covers 10 bases. This CDR3 is built from 15 residues. The junction had 7 bases not matched to a gene; V was cut back by 1 base and J by 8 bases. Germline values: CDR1 MDHEN, CDR2 SYDVKM. The chain's CDR3 is CASSLLTGGAGGYTF. DNA of the CDR3: TGTGCCAGCAGTTTATTGACAGGGGGCGCAGGGGGCTACACCTTC.

The chain employs TRBV9 and TRBJ2-1; 12 bases align to TRBD2. In germline, CDR1 is SGDLS, CDR2 YYNGEE. With 1 base clipped from V and 5 bases from J, the junction kept 1 base outside the gene matches. This CDR3 is built from 15 residues. CDR3 protein: CASSVRLAGDNEQFF. Here the CDR3 DNA reads TGTGCCAGCAGCGTAAGACTAGCGGGAGACAATGAGCAGTTCTTC.